Sequencing of this T cell receptor beta chain was carried out in a study of blood T cell repertoires in COVID-19. The authors' processing: Estimation of nucleated cell counts relied on the amplification of reference gene primers. The protocol was immunoSEQ multiplex PCR, while the TCRdb copy is restricted to in-frame clones and leaves out a portion. V and J calls and clone size are copied from that table; D and trimming were computed from the DNA. The data hold 250,000 to 300,000 clones, with 88% observed a single time. The CDR3 runs 16 residues. Losses at the gene ends were 0 bases for V and 4 bases for J; bases not matched to a gene: 8. Looked up from germline, CDR1 is SQVTM and CDR2 is ANQGSEA.

The sequence was obtained from a woman in her thirties with acute or convalescent COVID-19. What was sequenced was peripheral blood. The V and J genes are TRBV29-1 and TRBJ2-3; 9 bases fit TRBD1. The CDR3 DNA follows: TGCAGCGTTGAAGATCTGAAGACAGGGGGTTCAGATACGCAGTATTTT. Translated, it gives CSVEDLKTGGSDTQYF.